Here is one T cell receptor beta chain with its context. The entry originates in a study of T cell responses to AZD1222 COVID-19 vaccine. Germline CDR1 reads SGHKS; CDR2 reads YYEKEE (reference sequence). The CDR3 runs to 13 residues. With 2 bases removed from V and 7 bases from J, the gap between germline ends came to 13 bases. Clones were read by immunoSEQ multiplex PCR, and TCRdb kept only the in-frame ones, dropping some. The data contain 85,000 to 130,000 clones, about 92% of them seen just once; the ten biggest clones take up 7.5% to 9%. The sample was peripheral blood, taken 28 days after the second AZD1222 dose. The TCR comes from an adult who received the AZD1222 COVID-19 vaccine. The chain couples TRBV5-5 to TRBJ2-7; no clear D. The CDR3 coding sequence is TGTGCCAGCAGCTTTTCTCGGGTCGGGGAGCAGTACTTC. Protein product: CASSFSRVGEQYF.